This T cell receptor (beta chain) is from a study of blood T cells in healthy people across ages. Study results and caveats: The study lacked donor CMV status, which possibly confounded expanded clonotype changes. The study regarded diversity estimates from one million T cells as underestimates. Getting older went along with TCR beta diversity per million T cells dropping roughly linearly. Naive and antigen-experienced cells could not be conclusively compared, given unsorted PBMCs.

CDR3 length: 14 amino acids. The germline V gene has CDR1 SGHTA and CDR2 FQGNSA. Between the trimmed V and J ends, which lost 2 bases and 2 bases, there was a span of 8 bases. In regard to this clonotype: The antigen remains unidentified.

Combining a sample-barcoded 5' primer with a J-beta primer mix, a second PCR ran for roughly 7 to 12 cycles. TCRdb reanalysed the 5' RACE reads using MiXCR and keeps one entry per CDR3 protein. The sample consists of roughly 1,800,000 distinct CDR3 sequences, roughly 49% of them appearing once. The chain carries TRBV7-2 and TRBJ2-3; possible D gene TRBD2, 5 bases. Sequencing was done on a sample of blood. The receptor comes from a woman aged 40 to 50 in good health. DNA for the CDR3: TGTGCCAGCAGCTTAATCGGGAACACAGATACGCAGTATTTT. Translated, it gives CASSLIGNTDTQYF.